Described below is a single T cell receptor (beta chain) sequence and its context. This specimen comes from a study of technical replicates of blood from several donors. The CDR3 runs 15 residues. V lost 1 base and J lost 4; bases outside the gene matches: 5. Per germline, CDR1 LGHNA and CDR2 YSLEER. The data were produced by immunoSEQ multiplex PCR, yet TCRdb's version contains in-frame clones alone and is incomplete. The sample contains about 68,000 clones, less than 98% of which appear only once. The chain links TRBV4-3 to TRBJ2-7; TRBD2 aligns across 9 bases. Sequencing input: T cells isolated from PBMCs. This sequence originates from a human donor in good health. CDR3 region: CASSQALREGYEQYF. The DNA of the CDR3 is TGCGCCAGCAGCCAAGCTCTGCGGGAGGGTTACGAGCAGTACTTC.